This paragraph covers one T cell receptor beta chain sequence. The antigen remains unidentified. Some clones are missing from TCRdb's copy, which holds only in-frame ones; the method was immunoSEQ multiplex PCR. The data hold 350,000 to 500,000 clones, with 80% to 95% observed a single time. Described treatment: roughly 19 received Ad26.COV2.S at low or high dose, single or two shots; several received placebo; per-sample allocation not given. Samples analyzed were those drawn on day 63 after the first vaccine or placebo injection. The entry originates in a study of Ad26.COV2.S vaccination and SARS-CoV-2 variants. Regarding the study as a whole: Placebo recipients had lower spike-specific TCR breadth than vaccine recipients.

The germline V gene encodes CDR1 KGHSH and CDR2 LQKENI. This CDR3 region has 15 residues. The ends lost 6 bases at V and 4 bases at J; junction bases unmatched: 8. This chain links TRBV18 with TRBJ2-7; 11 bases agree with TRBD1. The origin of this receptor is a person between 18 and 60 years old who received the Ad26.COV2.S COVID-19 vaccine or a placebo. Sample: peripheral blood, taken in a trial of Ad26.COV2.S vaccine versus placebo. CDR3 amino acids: CASSPGTGGWYEQYF. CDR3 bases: TGTGCCAGCTCGCCCGGGACAGGGGGTTGGTACGAGCAGTACTTC.